One sample yielded the 5 T cell receptor beta chains listed below, sequenced in a study of blood T cell repertoires in COVID-19. The method was immunoSEQ multiplex PCR; TCRdb's version includes in-frame clones alone and lacks a portion of them. The repertoire holds about 240,000 clones, 82% seen once, with roughly 3.2% in the top ten. The material sequenced was peripheral blood. These receptors originate from a woman between 18 and 29 years old with acute or convalescent COVID-19.

The chain joins TRBV24-1 to TRBJ2-3; possibly TRBD2 for D (6 bases). The CDR3 runs to 15 residues. Looked up from germline, CDR1 is KGHDR and CDR2 is SFDVKD. V dropped 7 bases and J dropped 3 bases, with 16 bases sitting between them. The CDR3 bases are TGTGCCACCAGGAAGGGAGAGGGGAGGACAGATACGCAGTATTTT. It yields the protein CATRKGEGRTDTQYF.

The chain carries TRBV30 and TRBJ2-1, with TRBD2 matching over 7 bases. The junction had 1 base not matched to a gene; V was cut back by 4 bases and J by 4 bases. The CDR3 extends over 12 amino acids. Germline V gives CDR1 GTSNPN, CDR2 SVGIG (reference sequence). The CDR3 DNA reads as TGTGCCTGGACTAGCGGATACAATGAGCAGTTCTTC. This codes for CAWTSGYNEQFF.

This chain connects TRBV7-9 to TRBJ1-5, with D perhaps TRBD1 (5 bases). The CDR3 length is 16 residues. Germline values: CDR1 SEHNR, CDR2 FQNEAQ (reference sequence). Trimming took 0 bases from V and 0 from J, leaving 9 bases between them. Here the CDR3 DNA reads TGTGCCAGCAGCTTAGCGGCAGGGCATAGCAATCAGCCCCAGCATTTT. Protein: CASSLAAGHSNQPQHF.

This chain uses TRBV4-1 with TRBJ2-7; D remains unclear. Germline CDR1 is MGHRA and CDR2 is YSYEKL. This CDR3 spans 13 amino acids. V was clipped by 0 bases and J by 2 bases, with 5 bases between them. The CDR3 coding sequence is TGCGCCAGCAGCCAAGAGAGCACCTACGAGCAGTACTTC. This codes for CASSQESTYEQYF.

This chain uses TRBV28 with TRBJ2-3, with D tentatively TRBD1 (6 bases). The CDR3 runs to 14 residues. Germline V gene lookup returns CDR1 MDHEN and CDR2 SYDVKM. Trimming took 8 bases from V and 4 from J, leaving 16 bases between them. The CDR3 region is CASRSGGEADTQYF. The CDR3 DNA sequence: TGTGCCAGCCGTTCTGGGGGCGAGGCAGATACGCAGTATTTT.